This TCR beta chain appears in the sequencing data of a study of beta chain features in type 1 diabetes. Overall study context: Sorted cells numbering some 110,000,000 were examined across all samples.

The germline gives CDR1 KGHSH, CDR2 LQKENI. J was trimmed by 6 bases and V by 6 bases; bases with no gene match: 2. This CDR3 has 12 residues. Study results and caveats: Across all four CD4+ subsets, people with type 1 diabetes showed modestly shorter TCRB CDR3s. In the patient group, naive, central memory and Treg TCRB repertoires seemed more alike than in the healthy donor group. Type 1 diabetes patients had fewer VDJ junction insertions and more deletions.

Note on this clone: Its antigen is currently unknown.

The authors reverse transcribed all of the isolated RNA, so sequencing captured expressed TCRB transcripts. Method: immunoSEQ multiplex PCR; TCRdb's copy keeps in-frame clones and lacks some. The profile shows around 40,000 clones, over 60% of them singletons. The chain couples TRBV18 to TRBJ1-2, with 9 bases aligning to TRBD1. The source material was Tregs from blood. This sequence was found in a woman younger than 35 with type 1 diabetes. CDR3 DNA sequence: TGTGCCAGCTCGCGGACAGGGGATGGCTACACCTTC. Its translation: CASSRTGDGYTF.